The 9 T cell receptor beta chains listed next were all sequenced from one sample in a study of PD-1 blockade in classical Hodgkin lymphoma. Following autologous stem cell transplantation, relapse occurred in every patient, and exposure to brentuximab vedotin varied. Data came from immunoSEQ multiplex PCR; TCRdb stores just in-frame clones and leaves some out. The sample lists 20,000 to 30,000 clones, approximately 69% occurring once. This specimen was peripheral blood mononuclear cells (PBMCs), taken at baseline. The source is a human donor with classical Hodgkin lymphoma.

The rearrangement joins TRBV5-6 to TRBJ2-7; D ambiguous. Germline loops: CDR1 SGHDT, CDR2 YYEEEE. The CDR3 totals 16 residues. V lost 0 bases, J lost 2 bases, and 15 bases lay in between. The DNA of the CDR3 is TGTGCCAGCAGCTTGGGTGATCGGGTATTAACCTACGAGCAGTACTTC. This gives the protein CASSLGDRVLTYEQYF.

This clone was seen a single time. The rearrangement links TRBV29-1 to TRBJ1-2; D unclear. Germline values: CDR1 SQVTM, CDR2 ANQGSEA. Trimming stripped 5 bases from V and 7 bases from J, with 17 bases between. This CDR3 is built from 13 residues. The CDR3 protein is CSVLPLERIGYTF. CDR3 nucleotide sequence: TGCAGCGTTCTGCCCCTGGAGAGGATTGGCTACACCTTC.

In this sample, this clone turned up once. The chain carries TRBV29-1 and TRBJ2-1, with D tentatively TRBD2 (6 bases). The CDR3 loop spans 15 amino acids. Trimming left V 0 bases short and J 7 bases short, with 16 bases between. Germline V gives CDR1 SQVTM, CDR2 ANQGSEA. Written as DNA, the CDR3 is TGCAGCGTTGAAGATCGAACACGTCTAGCGAATGAGCAGTTCTTC. Translation gives CSVEDRTRLANEQFF.

The count of this clone is one. V gene TRBV19 combines with J gene TRBJ2-1; D possibly uses TRBD1 or TRBD2 (6 bases each). Looked up from germline, CDR1 is LNHDA and CDR2 is SQIVND (reference sequence). CDR3 size: 15 residues. Trimming removed 3 bases from V and 7 bases from J, with 16 bases in between. CDR3 loop: CASSIPGGARNEQFF. The CDR3, as DNA: TGTGCCAGTAGTATCCCCGGGGGCGCGCGTAATGAGCAGTTCTTC.

The V and J genes are TRBV23-1 and TRBJ2-7; 7 bases agree with TRBD1. TRBV23-1 is recorded as an ORF, its role being uncertain. The CDR3 sequence is 15 residues long. J was trimmed by 0 bases and V by 2 bases; bases with no gene match: 4. The CDR3 here is CASSQTDRPSYEQYF. The CDR3, as DNA: TGCGCCAGCAGTCAAACGGACAGGCCCTCCTACGAGCAGTACTTC.

This chain joins TRBV27 and TRBJ2-5; no clear D. The CDR3 has 11 amino acids. V was trimmed by 2 bases and J by 5 bases, leaving 3 bases between them. The germline gives CDR1 MNHEY, CDR2 SMNVEV (reference sequence). The CDR3, as DNA: TGTGCCAGCAGTTTAGGGGAGACCCAGTACTTC. This translates into CASSLGETQYF.

This clone was observed once. V is TRBV7-8 and J is TRBJ2-5; possible D gene TRBD2, 6 bases. Germline lookup yields CDR1 SGHVS and CDR2 FQNEAQ. This CDR3 has 14 residues. V dropped 3 bases and J dropped 3 bases, with 11 bases sitting between them. The CDR3 reads CASSFGTGEETQYF. In nucleotides, the CDR3 is TGTGCCAGCAGCTTCGGGACTGGGGAAGAGACCCAGTACTTC.

The chain couples TRBV14 to TRBJ2-7; TRBD2 is a possible D gene (5 bases). The CDR3 has 14 amino acids. Trimming removed 0 bases from V and 9 bases from J, with 15 bases in between. Germline assignment: CDR1 SGHDN and CDR2 FVKESK. This CDR3 is CASSQDYGRSGQYF. The CDR3 DNA follows: TGTGCCAGCAGCCAAGATTATGGCAGGAGCGGGCAGTACTTC.

J is TRBJ2-7 and V is TRBV7-8; 8 bases agree with TRBD2. The germline V gene encodes CDR1 SGHVS and CDR2 FQNEAQ. J gave up 4 bases and V 5 bases, and 7 bases lay outside the gene matches. This CDR3 is built from 14 residues. CDR3 protein: CASSGGLAGYEQYF. In nucleotides, the CDR3 is TGTGCCAGCAGCGGGGGTTTAGCGGGGTACGAGCAGTACTTC.